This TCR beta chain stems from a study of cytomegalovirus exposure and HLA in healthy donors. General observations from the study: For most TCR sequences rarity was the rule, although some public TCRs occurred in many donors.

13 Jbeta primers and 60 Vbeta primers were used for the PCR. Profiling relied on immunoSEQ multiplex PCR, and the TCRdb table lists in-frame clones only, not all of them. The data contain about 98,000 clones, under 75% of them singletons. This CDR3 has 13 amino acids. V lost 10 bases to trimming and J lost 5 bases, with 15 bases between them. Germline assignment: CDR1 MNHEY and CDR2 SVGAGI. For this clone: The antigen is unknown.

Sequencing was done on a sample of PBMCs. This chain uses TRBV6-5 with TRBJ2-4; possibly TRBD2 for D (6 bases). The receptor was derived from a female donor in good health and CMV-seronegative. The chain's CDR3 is CATIDGGQNIQYF. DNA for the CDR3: TGTGCCACGATCGACGGAGGGCAAAACATTCAGTACTTC.